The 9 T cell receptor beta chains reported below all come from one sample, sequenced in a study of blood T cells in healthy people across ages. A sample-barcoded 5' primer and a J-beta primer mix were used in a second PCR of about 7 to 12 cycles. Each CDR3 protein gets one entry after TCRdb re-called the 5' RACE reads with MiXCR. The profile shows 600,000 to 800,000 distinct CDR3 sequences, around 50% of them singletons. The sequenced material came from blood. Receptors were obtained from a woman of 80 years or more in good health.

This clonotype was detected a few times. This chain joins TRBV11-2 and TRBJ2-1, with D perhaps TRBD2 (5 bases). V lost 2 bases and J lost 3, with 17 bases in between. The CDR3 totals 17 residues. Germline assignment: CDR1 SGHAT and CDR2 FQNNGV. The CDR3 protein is CASSLTHGVPYYNEQFF. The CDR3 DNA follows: TGTGCCAGCAGCTTAACCCACGGGGTACCTTACTACAATGAGCAGTTCTTC.

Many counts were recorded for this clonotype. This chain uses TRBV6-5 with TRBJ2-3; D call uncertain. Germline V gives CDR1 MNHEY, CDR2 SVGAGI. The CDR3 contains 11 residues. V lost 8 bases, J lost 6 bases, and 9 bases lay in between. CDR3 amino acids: CASLGHDTQYF. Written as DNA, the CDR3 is TGTGCCAGCTTGGGTCACGATACGCAGTATTTT.

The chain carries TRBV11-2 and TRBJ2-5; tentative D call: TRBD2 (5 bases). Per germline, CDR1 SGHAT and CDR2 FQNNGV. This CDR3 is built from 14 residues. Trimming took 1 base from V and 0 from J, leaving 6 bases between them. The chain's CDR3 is CASSLVGDQETQYF. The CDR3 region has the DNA TGTGCCAGCAGCTTAGTCGGGGACCAAGAGACCCAGTACTTC. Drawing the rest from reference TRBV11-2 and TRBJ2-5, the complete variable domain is EAGVAQSPRYKIIEKRQSVAFWCNPISGHATLYWYQQILGQGPKLLIQFQNNGVVDDSQLPKDRFSAERLKGVDSTLKIQPAKLEDSAVYLCASSLVGDQETQYFGPGTRLLVL.

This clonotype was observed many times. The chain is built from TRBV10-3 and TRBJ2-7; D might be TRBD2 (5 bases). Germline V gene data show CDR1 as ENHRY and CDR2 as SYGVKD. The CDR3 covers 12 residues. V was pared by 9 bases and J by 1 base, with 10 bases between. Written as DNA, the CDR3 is TGTGCCATGTCTAGCAGTTCCTACGAGCAGTACTTC. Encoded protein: CAMSSSSYEQYF.

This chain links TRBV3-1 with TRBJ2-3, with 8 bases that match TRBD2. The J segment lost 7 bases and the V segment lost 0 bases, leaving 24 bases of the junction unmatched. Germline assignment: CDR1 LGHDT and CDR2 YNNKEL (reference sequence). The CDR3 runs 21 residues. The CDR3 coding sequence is TGTGCCAGCAGCCAAGAGGTCCCTCTTCGACCGGGACTAGGGCCGGGGTATACGCAGTATTTT. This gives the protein CASSQEVPLRPGLGPGYTQYF.

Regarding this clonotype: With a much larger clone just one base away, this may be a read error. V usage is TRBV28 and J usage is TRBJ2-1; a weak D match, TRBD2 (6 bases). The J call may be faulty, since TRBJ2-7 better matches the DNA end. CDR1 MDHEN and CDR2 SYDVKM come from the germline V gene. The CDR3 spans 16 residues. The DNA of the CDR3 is TGTGCCAGCAGGCCTCTCGGGGGTTCCTCCTACAATGAGCAGTACTTC. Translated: CASRPLGGSSYNEQYF.

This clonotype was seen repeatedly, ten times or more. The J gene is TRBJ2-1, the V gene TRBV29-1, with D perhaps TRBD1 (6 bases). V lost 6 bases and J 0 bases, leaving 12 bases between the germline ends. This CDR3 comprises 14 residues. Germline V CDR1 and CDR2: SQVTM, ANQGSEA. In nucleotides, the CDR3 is TGCAGCGTGAGTGACAGGAGCTCCTACAATGAGCAGTTCTTC. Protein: CSVSDRSSYNEQFF.

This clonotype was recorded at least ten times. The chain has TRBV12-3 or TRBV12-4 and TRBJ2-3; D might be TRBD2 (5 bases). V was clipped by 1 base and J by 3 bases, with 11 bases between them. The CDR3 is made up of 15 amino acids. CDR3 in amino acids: CASSLGGKRTDTQYF. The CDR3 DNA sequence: TGTGCCAGCAGTTTAGGAGGGAAGAGGACAGATACGCAGTATTTT.

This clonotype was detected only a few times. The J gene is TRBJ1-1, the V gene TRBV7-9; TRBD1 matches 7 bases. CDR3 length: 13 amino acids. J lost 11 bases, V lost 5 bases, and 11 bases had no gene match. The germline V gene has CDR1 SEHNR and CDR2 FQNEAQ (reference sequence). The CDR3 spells CASSVGDSPRAFF. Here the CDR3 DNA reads TGTGCCAGCAGCGTGGGGGACAGCCCCAGGGCTTTCTTT.